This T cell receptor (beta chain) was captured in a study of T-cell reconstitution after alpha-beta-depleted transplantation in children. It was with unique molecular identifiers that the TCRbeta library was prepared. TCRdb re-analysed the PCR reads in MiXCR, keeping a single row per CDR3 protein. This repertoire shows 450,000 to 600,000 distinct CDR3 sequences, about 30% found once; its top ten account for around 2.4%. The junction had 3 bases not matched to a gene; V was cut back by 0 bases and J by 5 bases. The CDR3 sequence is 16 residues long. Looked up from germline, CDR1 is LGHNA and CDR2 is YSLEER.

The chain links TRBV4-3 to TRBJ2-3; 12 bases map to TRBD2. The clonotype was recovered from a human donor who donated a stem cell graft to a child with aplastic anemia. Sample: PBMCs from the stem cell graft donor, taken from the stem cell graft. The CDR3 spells CASSQELAGGGDTQYF. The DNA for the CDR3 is TGCGCCAGCAGCCAAGAACTAGCGGGAGGAGGAGATACGCAGTATTTT.